Below are 26 T cell receptor beta chains sequenced from a single sample in a study of blood T cell repertoires in COVID-19. The assay was immunoSEQ multiplex PCR, and TCRdb's table has in-frame clones only and misses some. Of a few hundred thousand clones in the sample, over 75% were seen once. Material for sequencing was PBMCs or T cells enriched from blood (not recorded which). The receptors shown here come from a woman under 30 who had recovered from COVID-19.

The J gene is TRBJ1-1, the V gene TRBV10-2, with D possibly being TRBD1 (6 bases). Trimming removed 6 bases from V and 2 bases from J, with 7 bases in between. Germline V gene sequence: CDR1 WSHSY, CDR2 SAAADI. The CDR3 loop spans 12 amino acids. The CDR3 spells CASSRGNTEAFF. In DNA form, the CDR3 reads TGCGCCAGCAGCAGGGGAAACACTGAAGCTTTCTTT.

The chain joins TRBV20-1 to TRBJ1-4, with a tentative D call TRBD1 (5 bases). The CDR3 is made up of 11 amino acids. V dropped 3 bases and J dropped 10 bases, with 9 bases sitting between them. Germline V gene lookup returns CDR1 DFQATT and CDR2 SNEGSKA (reference sequence). The CDR3: CSASWGGKLFF. DNA for the CDR3: TGCAGTGCTAGTTGGGGGGGAAAACTGTTTTTT.

The gene calls are TRBV5-1 and TRBJ2-3; 8 bases match TRBD1. V trimming: 4 bases; J trimming: 5 bases; junction bases outside the gene matches: 9. This CDR3 region has 15 residues. Looked up from germline, CDR1 is SGHRS and CDR2 is YFSETQ. The CDR3 DNA follows: TGCGCCAGCAGCAACGGACAGGGTCTTCTAGATACGCAGTATTTT. Residues: CASSNGQGLLDTQYF.

The chain combines TRBV18 with TRBJ1-4; D ambiguous. V was cut by 2 bases and J by 4 bases, with 8 bases left in between. The CDR3 extends over 14 amino acids. The germline V gene has CDR1 KGHSH and CDR2 LQKENI. CDR3 sequence (DNA): TGTGCCAGCTCACCAATAGGGAGTAATGAAAAACTGTTTTTT. Encoded protein: CASSPIGSNEKLFF.

The rearrangement joins TRBV3-1 (or the pseudogene TRBV3-2) to TRBJ1-5, with TRBD1 as a possible D gene (6 bases). The germline V gene encodes CDR1 LGHDT and CDR2 YNNKEL (reference sequence). Trimming took off 1 base at V and 7 bases at J, with 11 bases between the two ends. The CDR3 is 14 amino acids. In nucleotides, the CDR3 is TGTGCCAGCAGCCAAGGACAGGTTAGGCAGCCCCAGCATTTT. It codes for CASSQGQVRQPQHF.

The chain combines TRBV7-2 with TRBJ1-2; the match to TRBD1 covers 8 bases. This CDR3 comprises 15 residues. The trim removed 4 bases at V and 2 bases at J, leaving 6 bases unmatched. Germline V gives CDR1 SGHTA, CDR2 FQGNSA. Here the CDR3 reads CASSSGTGGNYGYTF. CDR3 DNA: TGTGCCAGCAGCTCGGGGACAGGAGGCAACTATGGCTACACCTTC.

The rearrangement links TRBV28 to TRBJ2-7; 9 positions agree with TRBD1. Losses at the gene ends were 4 bases for V and 5 bases for J; bases not matched to a gene: 6. This CDR3 comprises 14 residues. CDR1 is MDHEN and CDR2 is SYDVKM in the germline V gene. CDR3 bases: TGTGCCAGCAGTTCCCGGGACAGGGTCGACGAGCAGTACTTC. Translation gives CASSSRDRVDEQYF.

This sequence joins TRBV10-2 and TRBJ1-4; 9 bases are shared with TRBD1. The CDR3 is 15 amino acids. The ends lost 4 bases at V and 8 bases at J; junction bases unmatched: 8. Germline assignment: CDR1 WSHSY and CDR2 SAAADI. The CDR3 DNA sequence: TGCGCCAGCAGTGCCTACAGGGGGCGAGGGGAAAAACTGTTTTTT. Amino acids: CASSAYRGRGEKLFF.

There are a few counts of this clone. This chain joins TRBV2 and TRBJ2-7, with TRBD1 as a possible D gene (5 bases). The CDR3 is 12 residues long. Per germline, CDR1 SNHLY and CDR2 FYNNEI. V lost 4 bases, J lost 9 bases, and 13 bases lay in between. The CDR3: CASSGQSIGQYF. The CDR3 bases are TGTGCCAGCAGTGGACAGTCTATCGGGCAGTACTTC.

This sequence joins TRBV9 and TRBJ1-1; 9 bases are a match to TRBD1. J gave up 1 base and V 4 bases, and 5 bases lay outside the gene matches. Germline CDR1 is SGDLS and CDR2 is YYNGEE. The CDR3 contains 15 residues. This CDR3 reads CASSLWTGENTEAFF. For the CDR3, the DNA is TGTGCCAGCAGCTTATGGACAGGGGAGAACACTGAAGCTTTCTTT.

The chain couples TRBV28 to TRBJ1-1, with D perhaps TRBD1 (6 bases). Germline loops: CDR1 MDHEN, CDR2 SYDVKM. V gave up 6 bases and J gave up 1 base, with 15 bases separating them. The CDR3 consists of 15 residues. CDR3 loop: CASSYRDIRNTEAFF. For the CDR3, the DNA is TGTGCCAGCAGCTATCGGGACATTCGGAACACTGAAGCTTTCTTT.

This clone was recorded a few times. The gene calls are TRBV6-5 and TRBJ1-2; D perhaps matches TRBD1 (6 bases). V gave up 8 bases and J gave up 4 bases, with 14 bases separating them. Germline values: CDR1 MNHEY, CDR2 SVGAGI. CDR3 length: 13 amino acids. CDR3 sequence (DNA): TGTGCCAGCTTCCTGGACAGTTTCTATGGCTACACCTTC. Its translation is CASFLDSFYGYTF.

This clone was seen a handful of times. The V call is TRBV28, the J call TRBJ2-1, with D perhaps matching TRBD1 (6 bases). The CDR3 consists of 17 residues. Germline values: CDR1 MDHEN, CDR2 SYDVKM. V shed 5 bases and J shed 4 bases, with 21 bases lying between them. CDR3 protein: CASSPPGAAVWYNEQFF. In DNA, the CDR3 is TGTGCCAGCAGTCCCCCAGGGGCCGCGGTTTGGTACAATGAGCAGTTCTTC. Full variable domain (remainder filled in from reference TRBV28 and TRBJ2-1): DVKVTQSSRYLVKRTGEKVFLECVQDMDHENMFWYRQDPGLGLRLIYFSYDVKMKEKGDIPEGYSVSREKKERFSLILESASTNQTSMYLCASSPPGAAVWYNEQFFGPGTRLTVL.

The chain is built from TRBV20-1 and TRBJ1-5; maybe TRBD1 (6 bases). Trimming took off 4 bases at V and 11 bases at J, with 12 bases between the two ends. The CDR3 has 11 amino acids. Germline CDR1 is DFQATT and CDR2 is SNEGSKA (reference sequence). CDR3 loop: CSAIDRYTQHF. The DNA of the CDR3 is TGCAGTGCTATTGACAGGTACACCCAGCATTTT.

The rearrangement uses TRBV3-1 (or the pseudogene TRBV3-2) and TRBJ2-1; 7 bases are a match to TRBD1. This CDR3 comprises 15 residues. The V gene end was trimmed by 6 bases and the J gene end by 0 bases; junction bases not matched to a gene: 5. Germline loops: CDR1 LGHDT, CDR2 YNNKEL (reference sequence). This chain's CDR3 is CASREGASSYNEQFF. The CDR3 DNA sequence: TGTGCCAGCAGAGAGGGGGCGAGCTCCTACAATGAGCAGTTCTTC.

The rearrangement joins TRBV19 to TRBJ2-7; D remains unclear. V gave up 3 bases and J gave up 4 bases, with 10 bases separating them. CDR3 length equals 13 residues. Germline lookup yields CDR1 LNHDA and CDR2 SQIVND (reference sequence). CDR3 residues: CASSITVKYEQYF. The CDR3 region has the DNA TGTGCCAGTAGTATTACAGTAAAATACGAGCAGTACTTC.

In DNA form, the CDR3 reads TGCAGTGCTAGTGGCGGGGGCTACGAGCAGTACTTC. This gives the protein CSASGGGYEQYF. The chain combines TRBV20-1 with TRBJ2-7; 7 nucleotides align to TRBD2. In germline, CDR1 is DFQATT, CDR2 SNEGSKA (reference sequence). The V and J ends lost 3 bases and 3 bases, in that order; junction bases with no gene match: 2. The CDR3 consists of 12 residues.

This clone showed up just a few times. The J gene is TRBJ1-1, the V gene TRBV27; a weak D match, TRBD1 (5 bases). V was cut by 3 bases and J by 7 bases, with 9 bases left in between. Per the germline V gene, CDR1 is MNHEY and CDR2 is SMNVEV (reference sequence). This CDR3 has 12 residues. The CDR3 loop is CASSLWGGEAFF. The CDR3 region has the DNA TGTGCCAGCAGTTTGTGGGGCGGTGAAGCTTTCTTT.

The chain uses TRBV6-5 and TRBJ2-2; 7 bases fit TRBD1. V lost 6 bases to trimming and J lost 5 bases; unmatched junction nucleotides: 3. Germline CDR1 MNHEY, CDR2 SVGAGI. The CDR3 sequence is 13 residues long. The CDR3 sequence: CASRDRLTGELFF. CDR3 DNA sequence: TGTGCCAGCAGGGACAGGTTGACCGGGGAGCTGTTTTTT.

In the case of this clone: This same CDR3 is encoded by further DNA sequences in the sample. The CDR3 protein is CASSLGQYYGYTF. The CDR3 DNA follows: TGTGCCAGCAGCTTAGGGCAATACTATGGCTACACCTTC. The rearrangement joins TRBV7-2 to TRBJ1-2; D unresolved. This CDR3 comprises 13 residues. V lost 1 base and J 3 bases, leaving 6 bases between the germline ends. Germline V CDR1 and CDR2: SGHTA, FQGNSA.

The chain couples TRBV27 to TRBJ2-1; a weak D match, TRBD2 (7 bases). CDR3 length equals 14 residues. The germline V gene encodes CDR1 MNHEY and CDR2 SMNVEV (reference sequence). Trimming took off 8 bases at V and 6 bases at J, with 17 bases between the two ends. The CDR3 DNA is TGTGCCAGCTCCTGGGGAGGGGGGGCCAATGAGCAGTTCTTC. Translating it yields CASSWGGGANEQFF.

The V and J genes are TRBV29-1 and TRBJ1-2; 9 bases fit TRBD1. Germline trimming cut 4 bases from V and 7 bases from J; bases unmatched to any gene: 4. Germline V gene sequence: CDR1 SQVTM, CDR2 ANQGSEA. This CDR3 contains 12 residues. The CDR3 coding sequence is TGCAGCGTTGGACAGGGGGTTTTTGGCTACACCTTC. Translated: CSVGQGVFGYTF. The full variable domain, with the rest looked up from reference TRBV29-1 and TRBJ1-2, is SAVISQKPSRDICQRGTSLTIQCQVDSQVTMMFWYRQQPGQSLTLIATANQGSEATYESGFVIDKFPISRPNLTFSTLTVSNMSPEDSSIYLCSVGQGVFGYTFGSGTRLTVV.

The table lists this clone with a few counts. The V call is TRBV10-2, the J call TRBJ2-3; D is undetermined. Germline CDR1 is WSHSY and CDR2 is SAAADI. V was pared by 6 bases and J by 2 bases, with 6 bases between. The CDR3 totals 12 residues. The CDR3 nucleotides are TGCGCCAGCAGGGCATCCACAGATACGCAGTATTTT. It translates to CASRASTDTQYF.

In nucleotides, the CDR3 is TGTGCCAGCAGCTTACGGGGACAGGGGGTACCGGAGACCCAGTACTTC. Translating gives CASSLRGQGVPETQYF. The rearrangement links TRBV11-1 to TRBJ2-5; 11 bases match TRBD1. The CDR3 loop spans 16 amino acids. Trimming took 2 bases from V and 5 from J; bases not matched to a gene: 7. Germline V gives CDR1 SGHAT, CDR2 FQDESV (reference sequence).

The V and J genes are TRBV5-4 and TRBJ1-1; 7 nucleotides agree with TRBD1. J was trimmed by 1 base and V by 0 bases; bases with no gene match: 3. The CDR3 is 15 amino acids. The germline CDR1 and CDR2 sequences are SGHNT and YYREEE (reference sequence). CDR3 coding DNA: TGTGCCAGCAGCTTGGGGGGACAGTCGAACACTGAAGCTTTCTTT. This sequence encodes CASSLGGQSNTEAFF. Full variable domain (remainder filled in from reference TRBV5-4 and TRBJ1-1): ETGVTQSPTHLIKTRGQQVTLRCSSQSGHNTVSWYQQALGQGPQFIFQYYREEENGRGNFPPRFSGLQFPNYSSELNVNALELDDSALYLCASSLGGQSNTEAFFGQGTRLTVV.

Only one count was recorded for this clone. The V gene is TRBV6-5, the J gene TRBJ1-1; 10 nucleotides line up with TRBD1. This CDR3 is 14 amino acids long. Germline V gene data show CDR1 as MNHEY and CDR2 as SVGAGI. Unmatched junction bases numbered 2, after V lost 4 bases and J lost 3 bases. The DNA of the CDR3 is TGTGCCAGCAGTTTGGACAGGGGGGACACTGAAGCTTTCTTT. Translated, it gives CASSLDRGDTEAFF.